A single sample is the source of the 25 T cell receptor beta chains below, sequenced in a study of T cell responses to AZD1222 COVID-19 vaccine (dated by TCRdb to the early 2020s). The library was prepared using the immunoSEQ multiplex PCR assay. Held by TCRdb, this immuneACCESS table contains in-frame sequences only and omits some clones. Under half of the omission traces to an unresolved V gene where checked; the cause of the rest is unknown. The sample table on file contains about 140,000 clones. The ten biggest clones cover around 2.4% of the sample. This sample's time point label indicates: baseline before first vaccination. Sample: peripheral blood. The origin of the receptors is an adult in good health.

The chain recombines TRBV14 with TRBJ1-3; D remains unclear. Germline V gives CDR1 SGHDN, CDR2 FVKESK. This CDR3 has 16 amino acids. Between the trimmed V and J ends, which lost 1 base and 0 bases, there was a span of 10 bases. CDR3 region: CASSQVSGYSGNTIYF. CDR3 DNA: TGTGCCAGCAGCCAAGTGTCCGGCTACTCTGGAAACACCATATATTTT.

This chain uses TRBV28 with TRBJ2-1; 7 bases are shared with TRBD2. V dropped 3 bases and J dropped 14; count of bases not matched to a gene: 7. Germline CDR1 and CDR2: MDHEN and SYDVKM. This CDR3 contains 12 residues. The CDR3 nucleotides read TGTGCCAGCAGTTTGGCGGGGGACGAAGAGTTCTTC. Translation gives CASSLAGDEEFF.

V and J are TRBV3-1 (or the pseudogene TRBV3-2) and TRBJ1-2, with 8 bases identical to TRBD1. Germline CDR1 reads LGHDT; CDR2 reads YNNKEL (reference sequence). Losses at the gene ends were 8 bases for V and 8 bases for J; bases not matched to a gene: 16. The CDR3 totals 15 residues. DNA of the CDR3: TGTGCCAGCCGACTATCTACGGACAGGGAGGCGGGCTACACCTTC. Its protein is CASRLSTDREAGYTF.

This chain connects TRBV6-5 to TRBJ2-5; D is unclear. V shed 0 bases and J shed 0 bases, with 8 bases lying between them. CDR1 is MNHEY and CDR2 is SVGAGI in the germline V gene. The CDR3 is 15 residues long. The CDR3 nucleotides are TGTGCCAGCAGTTACTCTAGTACGCACCAAGAGACCCAGTACTTC. This gives the protein CASSYSSTHQETQYF.

The chain links TRBV30 to TRBJ1-2; unclear D gene. CDR3 size: 13 residues. V was pared by 2 bases and J by 8 bases, with 15 bases between. Germline lookup yields CDR1 GTSNPN and CDR2 SVGIG (reference sequence). The CDR3 protein is CAWSPSGVRGYTF. The CDR3 DNA is TGTGCCTGGAGTCCCTCGGGCGTGAGGGGCTACACCTTC.

The V gene is TRBV9, the J gene TRBJ2-3, with D possibly being TRBD2 (5 bases). This CDR3 has 16 residues. Trimming removed 3 bases from V and 2 bases from J, with 16 bases in between. Per the germline V gene, CDR1 is SGDLS and CDR2 is YYNGEE. CDR3 residues: CASSGNPGEPTDTQYF. The CDR3, as DNA: TGTGCCAGCAGCGGAAACCCCGGGGAACCCACAGATACGCAGTATTTT.

The rearrangement joins TRBV24-1 to TRBJ2-5; 14 bases are a match to TRBD2. V was pared by 0 bases and J by 1 base, with 6 bases of the junction left unmatched. Per the germline V gene, CDR1 is KGHDR and CDR2 is SFDVKD. This CDR3 comprises 19 residues. CDR3 bases: TGTGCCACCAGTGATTTGGGGGGACTAGCGGGGGCGATCCAAGAGACCCAGTACTTC. Protein sequence: CATSDLGGLAGAIQETQYF.

This chain joins TRBV7-8 and TRBJ2-2; no clear D. Germline values: CDR1 SGHVS, CDR2 FQNEAQ. V lost 5 bases and J 0 bases, leaving 10 bases between the germline ends. The CDR3 runs 15 residues. The CDR3 nucleotides read TGTGCCAGCAGCCCGACCGAGGCGAACACCGGGGAGCTGTTTTTT. Translating it yields CASSPTEANTGELFF.

This chain joins TRBV5-1 and TRBJ1-1; D ambiguous. In germline, CDR1 is SGHRS, CDR2 YFSETQ. V shed 4 bases and J shed 4 bases, with 14 bases lying between them. The CDR3 runs 14 residues. CDR3 bases: TGCGCCAGCAGCGATACGTCTGCGAGCACTGAAGCTTTCTTT. Translated, it gives CASSDTSASTEAFF.

The chain employs TRBV25-1 and TRBJ1-2; unclear D gene. V lost 2 bases and J lost 6, with 13 bases in between. The CDR3 runs 14 residues. Germline V gives CDR1 MGHDK, CDR2 SYGVNS. The CDR3 sequence: CASSENLDVDGYTF. The CDR3, as DNA: TGTGCCAGCAGTGAAAATTTGGACGTGGATGGCTACACCTTC.

This chain uses TRBV19 with TRBJ1-1; D not certain. The V gene lost 6 bases and the J gene lost 0 bases, with 14 bases spanning the gap. In germline, CDR1 is LNHDA, CDR2 SQIVND (reference sequence). This CDR3 is 15 amino acids long. In DNA, the CDR3 is TGTGCCAGTAGCCCGGGTGCCAGACTGAACACTGAAGCTTTCTTT. It specifies CASSPGARLNTEAFF. Looking up the rest from reference TRBV19 and TRBJ1-1 gives the full variable domain: DGGITQSPKYLFRKEGQNVTLSCEQNLNHDAMYWYRQDPGQGLRLIYYSQIVNDFQKGDIAEGYSVSREKKESFPLTVTSAQKNPTAFYLCASSPGARLNTEAFFGQGTRLTVV.

The J gene is TRBJ1-4, the V gene TRBV15; D is possibly TRBD1 (5 bases). V was cut by 0 bases and J by 3 bases, with 14 bases left in between. This CDR3 is built from 17 residues. The germline gives CDR1 LNHNV, CDR2 YYDKDF (reference sequence). The CDR3 DNA is TGTGCCACCAGCAGAGATCCCCCAGGGCGAGCTAATGAAAAACTGTTTTTT. This encodes CATSRDPPGRANEKLFF. Full variable domain (missing parts from reference TRBV15 and TRBJ1-4): DAMVIQNPRYQVTQFGKPVTLSCSQTLNHNVMYWYQQKSSQAPKLLFHYYDKDFNNEADTPDNFQSRRPNTSFCFLDIRSPGLGDTAMYLCATSRDPPGRANEKLFFGSGTQLSVL.

The rearrangement links TRBV29-1 to TRBJ2-3; D uncertain. Germline V lookup: CDR1 SQVTM, CDR2 ANQGSEA. V was cut by 0 bases and J by 5 bases, with 12 bases left in between. The CDR3 covers 14 residues. The CDR3 region has the DNA TGCAGCGTTGAAGATCGCAGGCGGATAGATACGCAGTATTTT. Translation: CSVEDRRRIDTQYF.

The chain employs TRBV6-1 and TRBJ2-1; the match to TRBD2 covers 10 bases. V lost 1 base to trimming and J lost 2 bases; unmatched junction nucleotides: 14. The CDR3 sequence is 20 residues long. The germline V gene has CDR1 MNHNS and CDR2 SASEGT. CDR3 nucleotides: TGTGCCAGCAGTGAAGGAAGTAGCGGGGGGCTAGGGAAAACCTACAATGAGCAGTTCTTC. This sequence encodes CASSEGSSGGLGKTYNEQFF.

This rearrangement joins TRBV29-1 to TRBJ2-7; D is possibly TRBD1 or TRBD2 (5 bases each). Germline values: CDR1 SQVTM, CDR2 ANQGSEA. The CDR3 runs to 16 residues. Trimming removed 1 base from V and 3 bases from J, with 19 bases in between. Here the CDR3 reads CSVEGFGTSRDYEQYF. CDR3 coding DNA: TGCAGCGTTGAAGGATTTGGGACCTCCCGGGACTACGAGCAGTACTTC.

V usage is TRBV2 and J usage is TRBJ2-3; no definite D call. Trimming removed 6 bases at V and 3 bases at J, with 4 bases between. The CDR3 is 11 residues long. Germline CDR1 is SNHLY and CDR2 is FYNNEI. CDR3 sequence reads: CASSPTDTQYF. Written as DNA, the CDR3 is TGTGCCAGCAGCCCGACAGATACGCAGTATTTT.

This chain links TRBV30 with TRBJ1-1; 7 bases agree with TRBD1. Germline lookup yields CDR1 GTSNPN and CDR2 SVGIG (reference sequence). The CDR3 is made up of 15 amino acids. V lost 4 bases to trimming and J lost 1 base; unmatched junction nucleotides: 9. This CDR3 is CAWTGGRARNTEAFF. CDR3 nucleotide sequence: TGTGCCTGGACAGGGGGGCGGGCAAGGAACACTGAAGCTTTCTTT.

V is TRBV19 and J is TRBJ2-1, with TRBD2 as a possible D gene (5 bases). The CDR3 runs 12 residues. Trimming took 7 bases from V and 6 from J, leaving 10 bases between them. In germline, CDR1 is LNHDA, CDR2 SQIVND (reference sequence). This CDR3 is CASTAVSNEQFF. The DNA of the CDR3 is TGTGCCAGTACAGCGGTGAGCAATGAGCAGTTCTTC. Drawing the rest from reference TRBV19 and TRBJ2-1, the complete variable domain is DGGITQSPKYLFRKEGQNVTLSCEQNLNHDAMYWYRQDPGQGLRLIYYSQIVNDFQKGDIAEGYSVSREKKESFPLTVTSAQKNPTAFYLCASTAVSNEQFFGPGTRLTVL.

The chain links TRBV6-2 or TRBV6-3 to TRBJ2-2, with TRBD1 matching 7 bases. The CDR3 extends over 15 amino acids. The V gene end was trimmed by 5 bases and the J gene end by 5 bases; junction bases not matched to a gene: 8. From germline, CDR1 is MNHEY and CDR2 SVGEGT. CDR3 protein: CASSLTGAGTGELFF. For the CDR3, the DNA is TGTGCCAGCAGTCTAACAGGGGCCGGTACCGGGGAGCTGTTTTTT.

The chain recombines TRBV7-3 with TRBJ2-5; a weak D match, TRBD2 (5 bases). In germline, CDR1 is SGHTA, CDR2 FQGTGA. V dropped 4 bases and J dropped 4 bases, with 10 bases sitting between them. The CDR3 runs 13 residues. CDR3 in amino acids: CASSSGSGETQYF. The CDR3 DNA sequence: TGTGCCAGCAGCTCGGGGAGTGGAGAGACCCAGTACTTC.

This chain uses TRBV6-5 with TRBJ2-3; either TRBD1 or TRBD2 may supply D (6 bases each). CDR3 size: 15 residues. Germline V gene sequence: CDR1 MNHEY, CDR2 SVGAGI. V was trimmed by 2 bases and J by 4 bases, leaving 13 bases between them. CDR3 protein: CASSYGAGEADTQYF. The CDR3 region has the DNA TGTGCCAGCAGTTACGGGGCAGGGGAGGCAGATACGCAGTATTTT.

V and J are TRBV19 and TRBJ1-2, with a possible D match to TRBD1 (5 bases). The CDR3 has 14 residues. The V and J ends lost 6 bases and 0 bases respectively, with 11 bases between them. The germline V gene encodes CDR1 LNHDA and CDR2 SQIVND (reference sequence). CDR3 nucleotide sequence: TGTGCCAGTAGCTTAAGCAGGGCTAACTATGGCTACACCTTC. As protein: CASSLSRANYGYTF.

The V gene is TRBV5-6, the J gene TRBJ2-3, with D possibly matching TRBD2 (7 bases). The CDR3 extends over 15 amino acids. V gave up 4 bases and J gave up 2 bases, with 14 bases separating them. The germline V gene encodes CDR1 SGHDT and CDR2 YYEEEE. CDR3 sequence (DNA): TGTGCCAGCAGCACCGGGGGGCTCGACACAGATACGCAGTATTTT. This codes for CASSTGGLDTDTQYF.

The genes are TRBV4-1 and TRBJ1-2; D remains unclear. Trimming cost V 0 bases and J 0 bases, with 5 bases left between them. The CDR3 consists of 14 residues. Germline V gene lookup returns CDR1 MGHRA and CDR2 YSYEKL. In nucleotides, the CDR3 is TGCGCCAGCAGCCAAGAGACCTCTAACTATGGCTACACCTTC. It specifies CASSQETSNYGYTF.

The V gene is TRBV12-3 or TRBV12-4, the J gene TRBJ1-1; D is undetermined. The CDR3 sequence is 13 residues long. Trimming left V 1 base short and J 4 bases short, with 7 bases between. The DNA of the CDR3 is TGTGCCAGCAGTTTAGGCTATAGCACTGAAGCTTTCTTT. Translated: CASSLGYSTEAFF.